A selection of T cell receptor beta chains follows, all from one sample in a study of CD8 T cells in ankylosing spondylitis. Using its own MiXCR run on the 5' RACE reads, TCRdb lists one record per CDR3 protein. The sample contains 500,000 to 650,000 distinct CDR3 sequences, roughly 5.2% of which appear only once. The sequenced sample consisted of blood, either unsorted or a sorted T cell fraction (not recorded which). The receptors were sampled from a male donor with ankylosing spondylitis. Both conserved end residues are part of each CDR3. D genes are given only for firm matches. Size tells how often a clone was seen (once, few, many) or the class of an expanded clone, and some rows leave it out.

V gene,J gene,clone size,D gene,CDR3 DNA,CDR3 protein
TRBV6-1,TRBJ2-2,-,-,TGTGCCAGCACCTTCCTTTCAGAAAACACCGGGGAGCTGTTTTTT,CASTFLSENTGELFF
TRBV4-2,TRBJ2-7,many,-,TGTGCCAGCAGCCAATTAGGAGGGGAGAGCGAGCAGTACTTC,CASSQLGGESEQYF
TRBV4-3,TRBJ2-4,many,-,TGCGCCAGCAGCCAAAGCAGGGCCCTAAAAAACATTCAGTACTTC,CASSQSRALKNIQYF
TRBV7-2,TRBJ1-1,many,-,TGTGCCAGCAGCTTAAACCTTAGGGACACTGAAGCTTTCTTT,CASSLNLRDTEAFF
TRBV12-3/TRBV12-4,TRBJ2-5,many,-,TGTGCCAGCAGTTTGGGGGGTTTGGCTGAGACCCAGTACTTC,CASSLGGLAETQYF
TRBV4-2,TRBJ2-1,many,-,TGTGCCAGCAGCCGGAAGGGGGGGGGTGAGCAGTTCTTC,CASSRKGGGEQFF
TRBV7-3,TRBJ2-2,-,-,TGTGCCAGCAGCCCGCAGACCGTCCTGAACACCGGGGAGCTGTTTTTT,CASSPQTVLNTGELFF
TRBV28,TRBJ2-7,many,TRBD2,TGTGCCAGCAGTTTACTCCGGGGGGGAGTCGAGCAGTACTTC,CASSLLRGGVEQYF
TRBV14,TRBJ1-1,few,-,TGTGCCAGCAGCCAAGAGGTCGGGTGGGTCACTGAAGCTTTCTTT,CASSQEVGWVTEAFF
TRBV27,TRBJ1-1,many,-,TGTGCCAGCAGTTTGTTCCCCCGGGGCCCACACATGAACACTGAAGCTTTCTTT,CASSLFPRGPHMNTEAFF
TRBV6-2/TRBV6-3,TRBJ2-1,many,TRBD2,TGTGCCAGCGGGGGGACTAGCGAGTACAATGAGCAGTTCTTC,CASGGTSEYNEQFF
TRBV12-3/TRBV12-4,TRBJ2-7,many,-,TGTGCCAGCAGTTTAGGGAGTGCGCCGTACTTC,CASSLGSAPYF
TRBV28,TRBJ2-1,many,-,TGTGCCAGCAGCTGGACAATCTACAATGAGCAGTTCTTC,CASSWTIYNEQFF
TRBV7-9,TRBJ2-2,many,-,TGTGCCAGCAGCGTCCGGTATACGATAAGGACCGGGGAGCTGTTTTTT,CASSVRYTIRTGELFF
TRBV20-1,TRBJ1-6,many,TRBD1,TGCAGTGCGCACAGGGGGCCCTATAATTCACCCCTCCACTTT,CSAHRGPYNSPLHF
TRBV28,TRBJ2-7,many,TRBD1,TGTGCCAGCAGTACAGGGGCTTGGGAGCAGTACTTC,CASSTGAWEQYF
TRBV4-1,TRBJ2-2,many,-,TGCGCCAGCAGCCAAGATCGGAACACCGGGGAGCTGTTTTTT,CASSQDRNTGELFF
TRBV7-9,TRBJ2-7,-,-,TGTGCCAGCAGCTTAAATCCGGACGCGATACTTTCCTACGAGCAGTACTTC,CASSLNPDAILSYEQYF
TRBV20-1,TRBJ2-1,few,-,TGCAGTGCTAGAGACCAAAGGAATGAGCAGTTCTTC,CSARDQRNEQFF
TRBV6-1,TRBJ1-1,many,-,TGTGCCAGCAGATCGACAGGTAGGATGAACACTGAAGCTTTCTTT,CASRSTGRMNTEAFF
TRBV4-2,TRBJ1-2,many,TRBD1,TGTGCCAGCAGCCCGAGGGCCGGGACAGAGAAGGATGGCTACACCTTC,CASSPRAGTEKDGYTF
TRBV21-1,TRBJ1-1,many,-,TGTGCCAGCAGCCCCCGCGGGGCCAGAAACACTGAAGCTTTCTTT,CASSPRGARNTEAFF
TRBV29-1,TRBJ1-1,many,TRBD1,TGCAGCGTTGAAGGCCGGGACAGGGAAGTTGGGGGAAACACTGAAGCTTTCTTT,CSVEGRDREVGGNTEAFF
TRBV24-1,TRBJ2-2,few,-,TGTGCCACCAGTGACCCAATATCTGGACAGCTGAACACCGGGGAGCTGTTTTTT,CATSDPISGQLNTGELFF
TRBV2,TRBJ1-5,once,-,TGTGCCAGCAGTGTTGTTTCCAATCAGCCCCAGCATTTT,CASSVVSNQPQHF
TRBV7-2,TRBJ2-2,many,-,TGTGCCAGCAGCTTAGCTTCAGGGTTTCGCACCGGGGAGCTGTTTTTT,CASSLASGFRTGELFF
TRBV10-2,TRBJ2-1,many,-,TGCGCCAGCAGTGAGTCCGGGGGATGGGCGGGCCGACCGTACAATGAGCAGTTCTTC,CASSESGGWAGRPYNEQFF
TRBV3-1,TRBJ1-2,many,-,TGTGCCAGCAGCCAAGATCTCTTATCGGGTGGCTACACCTTC,CASSQDLLSGGYTF
TRBV12-3/TRBV12-4,TRBJ1-2,many,-,TGTGCCAGCGTCGACCGGTTCCTCGGCTATGGCTACACCTTC,CASVDRFLGYGYTF
TRBV11-2,TRBJ2-3,few,TRBD2,TGTGCCAGCAGCTTCCCCGGGACTAGCGGAAATACGCAGTATTTT,CASSFPGTSGNTQYF
TRBV10-2,TRBJ2-7,many,-,TGCGCCAGCACCGAGTGGGACGGAACCTACGAGCAGTACTTC,CASTEWDGTYEQYF
TRBV5-1,TRBJ1-5,many,-,TGCGCCAGCAGCTTGTCAACAGATCAGCCCCAGCATTTT,CASSLSTDQPQHF
TRBV5-1,TRBJ1-1,-,-,TGCGCCAGCAGCTTGGCCGGGGGAGGGGTGAACACTGAAGCTTTCTTT,CASSLAGGGVNTEAFF
TRBV12-3/TRBV12-4,TRBJ2-2,few,-,TGTGCCAGCAGTTTGGGGCGAGGGACGAACACCGGGGAGCTGTTTTTT,CASSLGRGTNTGELFF
TRBV6-1,TRBJ1-1,many,-,TGTGCCAGCAGACGCCGGGACCCGAACACTGAAGCTTTCTTT,CASRRRDPNTEAFF
TRBV4-3,TRBJ1-2,-,-,TGCGCCAGCAGCCAAGGGGGAGGGGACTATGGCTACACCTTC,CASSQGGGDYGYTF
TRBV18,TRBJ2-3,many,-,TGTGCCAGCGCTCCTTTGAACACAGATACGCAGTATTTT,CASAPLNTDTQYF
TRBV27,TRBJ1-1,many,-,TGTGCCAGCAGTCCCCGGGGGGAGGGTGAAGCTTTCTTT,CASSPRGEGEAFF
TRBV4-3,TRBJ2-7,many,TRBD2,TGCGCCAGCAGCCAAGAAGTAGCGGGAGGGACCTACGAGCAGTACTTC,CASSQEVAGGTYEQYF
TRBV24-1,TRBJ2-2,many,-,TGTGCCACCAGTAAGAAGGGGCCCGGGGAGCTGTTTTTT,CATSKKGPGELFF
TRBV20-1,TRBJ2-1,many,TRBD2,TGCAGTGCTACCCGCGTGCTAGCGGACGAATTCTCCTACAATGAGCAGTTCTTC,CSATRVLADEFSYNEQFF
TRBV20-1,TRBJ2-7,many,-,TGCAGTGCTAGCTCGGGAGCTCCCTACGAGCAGTACTTC,CSASSGAPYEQYF
TRBV7-3,TRBJ2-3,-,-,TGTGCCAGCAGAGGTCCACAAACTTTCGCTACGCAGTATTTT,CASRGPQTFATQYF
TRBV20-1,TRBJ2-2,many,TRBD1,TGCAGTGCTCCTACAGGGGCCGTTACCGGGGAGCTGTTTTTT,CSAPTGAVTGELFF
TRBV11-3,TRBJ2-7,-,-,TGTGCCAGCAGCCGGGGCGGCGGACGCGAGCAGTACTTC,CASSRGGGREQYF
TRBV2,TRBJ2-1,-,-,TGTGCCAGCAGTCGTGGAGGTTTTGGTGAGCAGTTCTTC,CASSRGGFGEQFF
TRBV12-3/TRBV12-4,TRBJ1-5,many,-,TGTGCCAGCAGTTTAGCAGGCGCCAATCAGCCCCAGCATTTT,CASSLAGANQPQHF
TRBV28,TRBJ2-7,-,-,TGTGCCAGCATCTTAACAGGGGGCGCGGGGGGCTCGTACGAGCAGTACTTC,CASILTGGAGGSYEQYF
TRBV10-3,TRBJ2-3,many,-,TGTGCCATCAGTGAGTCAGGGGAGGATACGCAGTATTTT,CAISESGEDTQYF
TRBV9,TRBJ2-2,many,TRBD2,TGTGCCAGCAGCGTATGGGGGGGGAGAGCCGGGGAGCTGTTTTTT,CASSVWGGRAGELFF